This T cell receptor (beta chain) was sequenced during a study of control samples from healthy donors and cancer patients. This table comes from immunoSEQ multiplex PCR, and its TCRdb copy is limited to in-frame clones, with some not included. The table records about 180,000 clones, roughly 89% of them present only once. CDR1 and CDR2 (germline): MNHNY, SVGAGI (reference sequence). V lost 6 bases and J 4 bases, leaving 9 bases between the germline ends. The CDR3 spans 12 residues. The sequence derives from a woman in her forties or fifties in good health. The chain is built from TRBV6-6 and TRBJ2-5, with D possibly matching TRBD2 (5 bases). Specimen: blood. The CDR3 bases are TGTGCCAGCAGCCAACTAGGAGAGACCCAGTACTTC. Translating it yields CASSQLGETQYF.